The 28 T cell receptor beta chains presented below share a single source sample, sequenced in a study of cytomegalovirus exposure and HLA in healthy donors. 13 Jbeta primers and 60 Vbeta primers were used for the PCR. Sequencing was performed with immunoSEQ multiplex PCR; in TCRdb, only in-frame clones are kept and a portion is missing. This repertoire shows around 210,000 clones, 65% to 85% found once; its top ten account for about 2.7%. Sequencing used PBMCs. Every receptor here comes from a woman aged 25 to 39 in good health and CMV-seronegative.

The J gene is TRBJ2-2, the V gene TRBV6-7; TRBD2 might be the D (6 bases). TRBV6-7 is identified as an open reading frame with a role that is uncertain. The V end lost 6 bases, the J end lost 2 bases, and 13 bases lay between the germline ends. This CDR3 contains 15 residues. This chain's CDR3 is CASRGWRGNTGELFF. The CDR3 DNA is TGTGCCAGCAGGGGCTGGCGGGGTAACACCGGGGAGCTGTTTTTT.

The V and J genes are TRBV27 and TRBJ2-1; maybe TRBD2 (6 bases). Germline CDR1 MNHEY, CDR2 SMNVEV (reference sequence). Trimming stripped 4 bases from V and 2 bases from J, with 12 bases between. This CDR3 contains 15 residues. CDR3 in DNA: TGTGCCAGCAGTTCGGTCCCGGGGGCCTACAATGAGCAGTTCTTC. This encodes CASSSVPGAYNEQFF.

The chain recombines TRBV30 with TRBJ1-5, with TRBD1 as a possible D gene (5 bases). Trimming shortened V by 2 bases and J by 5 bases, and 10 bases separated the two germline ends. CDR1 and CDR2 from the germline V gene are GTSNPN and SVGIG (reference sequence). This CDR3 contains 13 residues. CDR3 region: CAWSSGRDQPQHF. The CDR3 DNA reads TGTGCCTGGAGTTCGGGCAGGGATCAGCCCCAGCATTTT. Full variable domain (missing parts from reference TRBV30 and TRBJ1-5): SQTIHQWPATLVQPVGSPLSLECTVEGTSNPNLYWYRQAAGRGLQLLFYSVGIGQISSEVPQNLSASRPQDRQFILSSKKLLLSDSGFYLCAWSSGRDQPQHFGDGTRLSIL.

The chain couples TRBV5-1 to TRBJ2-7, with D possibly being TRBD1 (6 bases). Trimming pared 3 bases from V and 3 bases from J, leaving 10 bases between. This CDR3 contains 13 residues. Germline CDR1 SGHRS, CDR2 YFSETQ. For the CDR3, the DNA is TGCGCCAGCAGCTCAGGACAGCGCTACGAGCAGTACTTC. Its protein product is CASSSGQRYEQYF.

This clone was detected once. The chain recombines TRBV30 with TRBJ1-5; D is ambiguous. Between the trimmed V and J ends, which lost 1 base and 7 bases, there was a span of 11 bases. Germline V gene data show CDR1 as GTSNPN and CDR2 as SVGIG (reference sequence). This CDR3 has 13 amino acids. The CDR3 is CAWSGPEGQPQHF. The CDR3 DNA follows: TGTGCCTGGAGTGGACCGGAGGGACAGCCCCAGCATTTT.

Points on this clone: The junction shows a germline mismatch at one end, possibly a read error. V gene TRBV7-9 combines with J gene TRBJ2-7; D possibly corresponds to TRBD2 (6 bases). The CDR3 runs 14 residues. Germline lookup yields CDR1 SEHNR and CDR2 FQNEAQ (reference sequence). Written as DNA, the CDR3 is TGTTCCAGCAGCTTAGCGGCAGTCTCCTACGAGCAGTACTTC. It translates to CSSSLAAVSYEQYF. The complete variable domain, with remaining parts taken from reference TRBV7-9 and TRBJ2-7, reads DTGVSQNPRHKITKRGQNVTFRCDPISEHNRLYWYRQTLGQGPEFLTYFQNEAQLEKSRLLSDRFSAERPKGSFSTLEIQRTEQGDSAMYLCSSSLAAVSYEQYFGPGTRLTVT.

This sequence joins TRBV28 and TRBJ2-7; TRBD1 matches at 8 bases. Germline CDR1 and CDR2: MDHEN and SYDVKM. This CDR3 spans 15 amino acids. The trim removed 4 bases at V and 0 bases at J, leaving 5 bases unmatched. Written as DNA, the CDR3 is TGTGCCAGCAGTTCCTGGACAGGGCTCTCCTACGAGCAGTACTTC. Translation gives CASSSWTGLSYEQYF.

The chain couples TRBV5-6 to TRBJ1-1; D unresolved. Germline values: CDR1 SGHDT, CDR2 YYEEEE. The CDR3 totals 14 residues. V lost 0 bases to trimming and J lost 0 bases, with 6 bases between them. This CDR3 is CASSLGPMNTEAFF. The CDR3 region has the DNA TGTGCCAGCAGCTTGGGGCCAATGAACACTGAAGCTTTCTTT.

The V gene is TRBV4-2, the J gene TRBJ2-7; 7 bases agree with TRBD2. This CDR3 contains 17 residues. Per the germline V gene, CDR1 is LGHNA and CDR2 is YNFKEQ. The trim removed 2 bases at V and 2 bases at J, leaving 12 bases unmatched. The CDR3 region has the DNA TGTGCCAGCAGCCAACAAGGTCAGACTAGCCGTGCCTACGAGCAGTACTTC. Residues: CASSQQGQTSRAYEQYF.

In this sample, this clone turned up a few times. The V and J genes are TRBV6-1 and TRBJ1-1; 7 bases are shared with TRBD1. This CDR3 is built from 14 residues. Germline CDR1 and CDR2: MNHNS and SASEGT. J was trimmed by 1 base and V by 6 bases; bases with no gene match: 5. The CDR3 bases are TGTGCCAGCAGATCACAGGGGAGGAACACTGAAGCTTTCTTT. It is translated as CASRSQGRNTEAFF.

The V gene is TRBV5-4, the J gene TRBJ2-3; TRBD2 agrees at 9 bases. V dropped 1 base and J dropped 1; count of bases not matched to a gene: 4. This CDR3 contains 16 residues. Per germline, CDR1 SGHNT and CDR2 YYREEE (reference sequence). CDR3 protein: CASSLRASGGTDTQYF. CDR3 nucleotide sequence: TGTGCCAGCAGCTTGAGGGCTAGCGGGGGCACAGATACGCAGTATTTT. Full variable domain (rest looked up from reference TRBV5-4 and TRBJ2-3): ETGVTQSPTHLIKTRGQQVTLRCSSQSGHNTVSWYQQALGQGPQFIFQYYREEENGRGNFPPRFSGLQFPNYSSELNVNALELDDSALYLCASSLRASGGTDTQYFGPGTRLTVL.

The chain links TRBV4-1 to TRBJ1-4, with TRBD1 matching 8 bases. The CDR3 length is 16 residues. Looked up from germline, CDR1 is MGHRA and CDR2 is YSYEKL. V shed 4 bases and J 5 bases; nucleotides not matched to a gene: 9. CDR3 protein: CASSRFLGQANEKLFF. CDR3 coding DNA: TGCGCCAGCAGCCGATTCCTGGGACAGGCGAATGAAAAACTGTTTTTT.

This clone was observed once. The J gene is TRBJ2-5, the V gene TRBV5-1; D is undetermined. The germline CDR1 and CDR2 sequences are SGHRS and YFSETQ. V was shortened by 0 bases and J by 5 bases, with 8 bases between the two germline ends. This CDR3 is 13 amino acids long. The CDR3 loop is CASSLARRETQYF. The CDR3 DNA reads as TGCGCCAGCAGCTTGGCTAGAAGGGAGACCCAGTACTTC.

Comments on this clone: One end of the junction is discordant with germline, which a read error may explain. The rearrangement links TRBV2 to TRBJ2-7; no firm D call. The CDR3 consists of 12 residues. Germline CDR1 and CDR2: SNHLY and FYNNEI. CDR3 region: CASRERGYEQYF. In nucleotides, the CDR3 is TGTGCCAGCCGTGAGAGAGGCTACGAGCAGTACTTC. The whole variable domain, filled in from reference TRBV2 and TRBJ2-7, reads EPEVTQTPSHQVTQMGQEVILRCVPISNHLYFYWYRQILGQKVEFLVSFYNNEISEKSEIFDDQFSVERPDGSNFTLKIRSTKLEDSAMYFCASRERGYEQYFGPGTRLTVT.

The gene calls are TRBV5-4 and TRBJ2-3; D possibly corresponds to TRBD2 (6 bases). Germline V lookup: CDR1 SGHNT, CDR2 YYREEE (reference sequence). The CDR3 has 16 residues. Between the trimmed V and J ends, which lost 4 bases and 0 bases, there was a span of 15 bases. The CDR3 protein is CASSPAVAASTDTQYF. CDR3 DNA: TGTGCCAGCAGCCCGGCGGTAGCGGCTAGCACAGATACGCAGTATTTT. Drawing the rest from reference TRBV5-4 and TRBJ2-3, the complete variable domain is ETGVTQSPTHLIKTRGQQVTLRCSSQSGHNTVSWYQQALGQGPQFIFQYYREEENGRGNFPPRFSGLQFPNYSSELNVNALELDDSALYLCASSPAVAASTDTQYFGPGTRLTVL.

V and J are TRBV5-1 and TRBJ1-1; TRBD1 matches at 10 bases. Germline values: CDR1 SGHRS, CDR2 YFSETQ. Trimming removed 3 bases from V and 7 bases from J; junction bases left unmatched: 3. The CDR3 runs to 13 residues. This CDR3 reads CASSWGQGREAFF. In nucleotides, the CDR3 is TGCGCCAGCAGCTGGGGACAGGGGCGTGAAGCTTTCTTT.

This chain links TRBV30 with TRBJ2-3; D gene unclear. The V and J ends lost 4 bases and 4 bases respectively, with 9 bases between them. This CDR3 spans 12 amino acids. Germline CDR1 reads GTSNPN; CDR2 reads SVGIG (reference sequence). As DNA, the CDR3 is TGTGCCTGGAATTTACTCGCAGATACGCAGTATTTT. Its translation: CAWNLLADTQYF.

This clone was recorded a few times. The V gene is TRBV5-4, the J gene TRBJ1-1; D perhaps matches TRBD1 (5 bases). The CDR3 runs to 12 residues. Trimming left V 7 bases short and J 3 bases short, with 10 bases between. CDR1 and CDR2 (germline): SGHNT, YYREEE (reference sequence). CDR3 region: CASGWDYTEAFF. The CDR3 coding sequence is TGTGCCAGCGGCTGGGACTACACTGAAGCTTTCTTT. Full variable domain (outside the CDR3, taken from reference TRBV5-4 and TRBJ1-1): ETGVTQSPTHLIKTRGQQVTLRCSSQSGHNTVSWYQQALGQGPQFIFQYYREEENGRGNFPPRFSGLQFPNYSSELNVNALELDDSALYLCASGWDYTEAFFGQGTRLTVV.

This chain uses TRBV11-1 with TRBJ1-1; D is perhaps TRBD1 (5 bases). The germline gives CDR1 SGHAT, CDR2 FQDESV (reference sequence). The length of the CDR3 is 15 residues. V was pared by 4 bases and J by 7 bases, with 19 bases between. The CDR3 DNA sequence: TGTGCCAGCAGCTGGGGGGGGATTGGCGTCGGTGAAGCTTTCTTT. Translated, it gives CASSWGGIGVGEAFF.

This chain links TRBV5-1 with TRBJ1-2; D perhaps matches TRBD1 (6 bases). The CDR3 covers 15 residues. V lost 0 bases, J lost 4 bases, and 13 bases lay in between. Per germline, CDR1 SGHRS and CDR2 YFSETQ. The CDR3 DNA is TGCGCCAGCAGCTTGGGGGGCGGACAGAGCTATGGCTACACCTTC. Translated, it gives CASSLGGGQSYGYTF.

This chain uses TRBV30 with TRBJ1-4; D remains unclear. This CDR3 spans 13 amino acids. V lost 0 bases and J 8 bases, leaving 10 bases between the germline ends. Germline CDR1 reads GTSNPN; CDR2 reads SVGIG (reference sequence). DNA of the CDR3: TGTGCCTGGAGTGTACGAGGAGACGAAAAACTGTTTTTT. Protein sequence: CAWSVRGDEKLFF.

The V gene is TRBV14, the J gene TRBJ2-3; TRBD2 agrees at 8 bases. Germline V gives CDR1 SGHDN, CDR2 FVKESK. The CDR3 covers 17 residues. Trimming at V came to 0 bases and at J to 3 bases, leaving 8 bases not matched to a gene. DNA of the CDR3: TGTGCCAGCAGCCAAGATCCAAGCGGGAGTTCTACAGATACGCAGTATTTT. It is translated as CASSQDPSGSSTDTQYF.

The V call is TRBV27, the J call TRBJ1-5, with D unclear. The CDR3 runs to 14 residues. CDR1 and CDR2 from the germline V gene are MNHEY and SMNVEV (reference sequence). The germline V and J ends were trimmed by 5 bases and 0 bases, with 8 bases remaining between them. The CDR3: CASSPRYSNQPQHF. The DNA of the CDR3 is TGTGCCAGCAGTCCGCGATATAGCAATCAGCCCCAGCATTTT.

The chain couples TRBV6-5 to TRBJ1-5; D not resolved. Germline V lookup: CDR1 MNHEY, CDR2 SVGAGI. The CDR3 length is 13 residues. Between the trimmed V and J ends, which lost 2 bases and 9 bases, there was a span of 11 bases. Here the CDR3 reads CASSYVPGRPQHF. CDR3 sequence (DNA): TGTGCCAGCAGTTACGTTCCGGGTCGGCCCCAGCATTTT.

The chain uses TRBV20-1 and TRBJ1-2; D may be TRBD1 (5 bases). V shed 7 bases and J shed 3 bases, with 9 bases lying between them. The CDR3 contains 11 residues. The germline V gene has CDR1 DFQATT and CDR2 SNEGSKA (reference sequence). The CDR3 sequence: CSGGQYYGYTF. DNA for the CDR3: TGCAGTGGTGGACAATACTATGGCTACACCTTC.

The chain combines TRBV7-9 with TRBJ2-4, with 8 bases matching TRBD2. CDR1 is SEHNR and CDR2 is FQNEAQ in the germline V gene (reference sequence). The V gene end was trimmed by 5 bases and the J gene end by 5 bases; junction bases not matched to a gene: 2. CDR3 length: 13 amino acids. Here the CDR3 DNA reads TGTGCCAGCAGCAGTAGCGGGGAAAACATTCAGTACTTC. Translation: CASSSSGENIQYF.

The chain joins TRBV2 to TRBJ2-6, with 10 bases identical to TRBD2. Germline CDR1 is SNHLY and CDR2 is FYNNEI. The CDR3 runs 16 residues. The V gene end was trimmed by 7 bases and the J gene end by 4 bases; junction bases not matched to a gene: 7. The CDR3 coding sequence is TGTGCCAGCAAGGGAGCGGGGGGGTACGGGGCCAACGTCCTGACTTTC. It translates to CASKGAGGYGANVLTF.

This clone was seen a few times. The chain joins TRBV6-1 to TRBJ1-6, with no clear D. The V end was cut by 3 bases, the J end by 7 bases, with 13 bases between. Germline CDR1 reads MNHNS; CDR2 reads SASEGT. This CDR3 has 15 amino acids. The DNA of the CDR3 is TGTGCCAGCAGTGACTCGCACGGTACCAATTCACCCCTCCACTTT. Protein: CASSDSHGTNSPLHF.